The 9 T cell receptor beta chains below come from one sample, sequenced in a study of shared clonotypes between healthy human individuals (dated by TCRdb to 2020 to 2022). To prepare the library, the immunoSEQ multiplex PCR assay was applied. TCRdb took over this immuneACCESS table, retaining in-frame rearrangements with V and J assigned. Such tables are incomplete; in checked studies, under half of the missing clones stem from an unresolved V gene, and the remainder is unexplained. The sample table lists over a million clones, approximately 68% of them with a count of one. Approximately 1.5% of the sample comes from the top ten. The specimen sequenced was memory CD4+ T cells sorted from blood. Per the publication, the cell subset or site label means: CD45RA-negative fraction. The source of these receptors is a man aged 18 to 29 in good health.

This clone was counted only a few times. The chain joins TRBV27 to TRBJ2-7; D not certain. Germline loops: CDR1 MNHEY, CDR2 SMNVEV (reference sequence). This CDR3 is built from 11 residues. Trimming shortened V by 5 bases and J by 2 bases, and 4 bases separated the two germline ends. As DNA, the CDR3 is TGTGCCAGCAGTAACACCTACGAGCAGTACTTC. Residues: CASSNTYEQYF.

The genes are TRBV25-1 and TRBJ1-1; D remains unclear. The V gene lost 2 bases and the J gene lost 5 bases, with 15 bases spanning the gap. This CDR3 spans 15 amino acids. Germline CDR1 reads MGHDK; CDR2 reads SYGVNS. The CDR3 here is CASSEVGDSGTEAFF. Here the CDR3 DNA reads TGTGCCAGCAGTGAAGTCGGCGACTCGGGGACTGAAGCTTTCTTT.

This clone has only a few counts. CDR3 sequence: CASSQGQGKNSPLHF. The CDR3, as DNA: TGCGCCAGCAGCCAAGGACAGGGGAAGAATTCACCCCTCCACTTT. The chain links TRBV5-1 to TRBJ1-6; 9 nucleotides align to TRBD1. The CDR3 runs 15 residues. Trimming at V came to 4 bases and at J to 7 bases, leaving 6 bases not matched to a gene. The V gene's germline CDR1 is SGHRS and CDR2 YFSETQ.

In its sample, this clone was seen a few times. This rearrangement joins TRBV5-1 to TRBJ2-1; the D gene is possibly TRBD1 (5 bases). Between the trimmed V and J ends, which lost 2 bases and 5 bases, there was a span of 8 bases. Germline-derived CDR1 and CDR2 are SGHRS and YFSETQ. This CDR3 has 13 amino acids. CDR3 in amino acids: CASSFGANNEQFF. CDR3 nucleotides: TGCGCCAGCAGCTTTGGGGCTAACAATGAGCAGTTCTTC.

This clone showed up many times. The CDR3 nucleotides are TGCGCCAGCAGCCAAGAGCTAGCGGGGGGAGATACGCAGTATTTT. Its protein is CASSQELAGGDTQYF. The chain employs TRBV4-1 and TRBJ2-3; 11 bases are shared with TRBD2. This CDR3 has 15 residues. Germline CDR1 and CDR2: MGHRA and YSYEKL. Trimming at V came to 0 bases and at J to 5 bases, leaving 1 base not matched to a gene.

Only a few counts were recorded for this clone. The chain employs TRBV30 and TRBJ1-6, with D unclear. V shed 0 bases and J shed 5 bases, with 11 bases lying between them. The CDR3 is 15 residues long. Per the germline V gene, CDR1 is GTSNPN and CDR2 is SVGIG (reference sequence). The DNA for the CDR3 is TGTGCCTGGAGTGTACTCCGTGGAGATAATTCACCCCTCCACTTT. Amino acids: CAWSVLRGDNSPLHF.

The CDR3 is CASSFTGGTDTQYF. In DNA form, the CDR3 reads TGTGCCAGTAGTTTTACAGGGGGCACAGATACGCAGTATTTT. The V call is TRBV19, the J call TRBJ2-3, with 7 bases lining up with TRBD1. This CDR3 is built from 14 residues. Germline V gives CDR1 LNHDA, CDR2 SQIVND (reference sequence). Germline trimming cut 5 bases from V and 1 base from J; bases unmatched to any gene: 3.

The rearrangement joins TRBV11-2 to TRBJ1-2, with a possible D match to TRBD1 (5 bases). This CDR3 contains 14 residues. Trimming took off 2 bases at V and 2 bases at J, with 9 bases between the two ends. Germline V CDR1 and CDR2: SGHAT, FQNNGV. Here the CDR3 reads CASSLSRGNYGYTF. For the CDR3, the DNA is TGTGCCAGCAGCTTAAGTAGGGGCAACTATGGCTACACCTTC.

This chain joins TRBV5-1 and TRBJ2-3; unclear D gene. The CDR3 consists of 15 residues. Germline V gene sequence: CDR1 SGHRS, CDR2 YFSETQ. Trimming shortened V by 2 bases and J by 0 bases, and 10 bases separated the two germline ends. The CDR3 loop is CASSFLPTSTDTQYF. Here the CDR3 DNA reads TGCGCCAGCAGCTTCCTCCCGACTAGCACAGATACGCAGTATTTT.